This note documents a single T cell receptor beta chain sequence. The antigen remains undetermined. Via CD45RO/CCR7/CD25/CD127/CD95/CD27, cells of the CD4+ naive, central memory, regulatory and stem cell-like memory subsets were sorted. This record belongs to a study of beta chain features in type 1 diabetes. cDNA synthesis used the whole RNA isolate, giving expressed TCRB sequences. Data came from immunoSEQ multiplex PCR; TCRdb stores just in-frame clones and leaves some out. This sample carries 150,000 to 200,000 clones, roughly 60% of them seen once, and the ten largest clones take about 0.089%. CDR1 and CDR2 from the germline V gene are SGDLS and YYNGEE. The CDR3 length is 15 residues. Losses at the gene ends were 0 bases for V and 4 bases for J; bases not matched to a gene: 5. Study-wide findings and caveats: The study found that naive, central memory and Treg TCRB repertoires appeared more similar in patients than in healthy donors. All four CD4+ subsets of Type 1 diabetes patients contained TCRB CDR3s that were moderately but significantly shorter.

The chain uses TRBV9 and TRBJ2-5, with 8 bases fitting TRBD2. The sample consisted of naive CD4+ T cells from blood. The receptor comes from a man aged 25 to 40 with type 1 diabetes. In nucleotides, the CDR3 is TGTGCCAGCAGCGTAGCGGGGGGGCTCCGAGAGACCCAGTACTTC. Its translation: CASSVAGGLRETQYF.